Listed below are T cell receptor beta chains from one sample, sequenced in a study of immune heterogeneity within non-small cell lung tumors. MiXCR, applied by TCRdb to the multiplex PCR reads, yields one record per CDR3 protein. The data show approximately 15,000 distinct CDR3 sequences, with under 30% seen just once and 4% held by the top ten. The sequenced sample consisted of lung tumor tissue. Every receptor here comes from a man between 35 and 55 years old with non-small cell lung cancer. CDR3s leave out the opening cysteine and the closing phenylalanine or tryptophan.

V gene	J gene	CDR3 protein
TRBV20-1	TRBJ2-6	SASRTIGGANVLT
TRBV20-1	TRBJ1-1	SASPPQGTNTEAF
TRBV2	TRBJ1-1	ASSLLGWAASF
TRBV10-3	TRBJ2-1	AISEAGLVSEQF
TRBV14	TRBJ1-2	ASSQVRTALNGYT
TRBV20-1	TRBJ2-7	SARDRDRSYEQY
TRBV6-1	TRBJ2-3	ASSSKQGFGYTTDTQY
TRBV6-6	TRBJ1-6	ASSYDGSYNSPLH
TRBV27	TRBJ1-2	ASRRQGALLGYT
TRBV4-3	TRBJ1-1	ASSLQVSTGEAF
TRBV6-1	TRBJ1-1	ASTLLQGAPEAF
TRBV5-1	TRBJ2-6	ASSLGPGQTWANVLT